A single sample is the source of the 10 T cell receptor beta chains below, sequenced in a study of immune cell composition in non-small cell lung cancer. This table comes from immunoSEQ multiplex PCR, and its TCRdb copy is limited to in-frame clones, with some not included. The data contain 3,000 to 4,000 clones, approximately 70% of them singletons. Normal lung was sampled as far from the tumour as possible, at least 3 cm. The sequencing sample was made of non-adjacent lung tissue. The source of these receptors is a human donor with non-small cell lung cancer.

This sequence joins TRBV27 and TRBJ1-1; 9 bases are shared with TRBD1. The trim removed 3 bases at V and 0 bases at J, leaving 2 bases unmatched. Germline values: CDR1 MNHEY, CDR2 SMNVEV (reference sequence). The CDR3 sequence is 15 residues long. The CDR3 DNA reads as TGTGCCAGCAGTTTCGGGACAGGGATGAACACTGAAGCTTTCTTT. Translating gives CASSFGTGMNTEAFF.

The sample holds a few counts of this clone. The rearrangement links TRBV7-3 to TRBJ2-3, with 10 bases aligning to TRBD2. V was clipped by 3 bases and J by 4 bases; unmatched bases: 4. The CDR3 is 15 residues long. Germline CDR1 and CDR2: SGHTA and FQGTGA. CDR3 DNA sequence: TGTGCCAGCAGCTTGACTAGCGGGCAGTCAGATACGCAGTATTTT. The encoded protein is CASSLTSGQSDTQYF.

In its sample, this clone is medium-sized. This chain connects TRBV7-9 to TRBJ1-6; no clear D gene. The CDR3 spans 13 residues. Looked up from germline, CDR1 is SEHNR and CDR2 is FQNEAQ (reference sequence). V was trimmed by 5 bases and J by 9 bases, leaving 11 bases between them. The CDR3 bases are TGTGCCAGCAGCCCATCCCCCATTTCACCCCTCCACTTT. This sequence encodes CASSPSPISPLHF.

By sample share, this clone is large. The chain couples TRBV7-3 to TRBJ1-1; D remains unclear. Germline V gene data show CDR1 as SGHTA and CDR2 as FQGTGA. The CDR3 loop spans 16 amino acids. The ends were cut back, 2 bases at V and 5 bases at J, with 18 bases in the middle. CDR3 sequence reads: CASSLPPGAAGTEAFF. The CDR3 DNA reads as TGTGCCAGCAGCTTACCCCCGGGAGCCGCTGGTACTGAAGCTTTCTTT.

The V gene is TRBV7-8, the J gene TRBJ2-5, with a tentative D call TRBD1 (5 bases). CDR1 is SGHVS and CDR2 is FQNEAQ in the germline V gene. Trimming cost V 5 bases and J 5 bases, with 18 bases left between them. This CDR3 region has 15 residues. The CDR3 coding sequence is TGTGCCAGCAGCCCGACAGTATACTCGGGTGAGACCCAGTACTTC. Protein product: CASSPTVYSGETQYF.

The V gene is TRBV15, the J gene TRBJ2-1; D is uncertain. Germline CDR1 LNHNV, CDR2 YYDKDF (reference sequence). Trimming removed 1 base from V and 5 bases from J, with 9 bases in between. There are 14 residues in the CDR3. Written as DNA, the CDR3 is TGTGCCACCAGCAGAGCACAGAGCAACAATGAGCAGTTCTTC. Amino acid sequence: CATSRAQSNNEQFF.

The chain couples TRBV27 to TRBJ2-7; maybe TRBD1 (6 bases). CDR3 length: 13 amino acids. V was trimmed by 5 bases and J by 4 bases, leaving 12 bases between them. Germline V gives CDR1 MNHEY, CDR2 SMNVEV (reference sequence). This chain's CDR3 is CASSLQGGYEQYF. The CDR3 DNA reads TGTGCCAGCAGTCTTCAAGGGGGTTACGAGCAGTACTTC.

The CDR3 bases are TGTGCCAGCAGCTTTGTAGCATCCTTCTTCACAGATACGCAGTATTTT. This translates into CASSFVASFFTDTQYF. The V call is TRBV7-2, the J call TRBJ2-3; D remains ambiguous. The CDR3 consists of 16 residues. Germline V CDR1 and CDR2: SGHTA, FQGNSA. The ends were cut back, 3 bases at V and 2 bases at J, with 15 bases in the middle.

This sequence joins TRBV6-6 and TRBJ2-3; no definite D call. Germline V CDR1 and CDR2: MNHNY, SVGAGI (reference sequence). This CDR3 comprises 14 residues. V was clipped by 6 bases and J by 4 bases, with 14 bases between them. This CDR3 is CASRLWVSADTQYF. DNA for the CDR3: TGTGCCAGCAGGCTCTGGGTAAGCGCAGATACGCAGTATTTT.

Here the CDR3 reads CSVTYRGRAFF. Here the CDR3 DNA reads TGCAGCGTTACATACAGGGGGAGAGCTTTCTTT. The rearrangement joins TRBV29-1 to TRBJ1-1; 8 bases align to TRBD1. The CDR3 runs to 11 residues. V was clipped by 5 bases and J by 10 bases; unmatched bases: 6. Germline assignment: CDR1 SQVTM and CDR2 ANQGSEA.